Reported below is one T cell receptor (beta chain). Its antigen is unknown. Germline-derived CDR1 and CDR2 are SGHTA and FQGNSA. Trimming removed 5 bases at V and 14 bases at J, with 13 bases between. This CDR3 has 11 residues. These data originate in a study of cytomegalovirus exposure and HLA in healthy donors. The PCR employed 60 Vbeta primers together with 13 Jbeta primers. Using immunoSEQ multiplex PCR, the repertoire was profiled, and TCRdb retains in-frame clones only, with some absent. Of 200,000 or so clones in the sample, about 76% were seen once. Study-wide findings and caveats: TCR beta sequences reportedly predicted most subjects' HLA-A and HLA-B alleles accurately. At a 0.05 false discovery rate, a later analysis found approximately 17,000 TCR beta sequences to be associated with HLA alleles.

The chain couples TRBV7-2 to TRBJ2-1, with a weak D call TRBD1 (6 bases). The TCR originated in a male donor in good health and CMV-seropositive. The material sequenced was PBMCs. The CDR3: CASSPRDTEFF. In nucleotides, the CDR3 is TGTGCCAGCAGCCCCCGGGACACGGAGTTCTTC.